Following are 26 T cell receptor beta chains from one sample sequenced in a study of CD8 T cells in ankylosing spondylitis. TCRdb re-derived calls from the 5' RACE reads in MiXCR, one entry per CDR3 protein. The data contain approximately 350,000 distinct CDR3 sequences, about 14% of them singletons. The sequenced sample consisted of blood, either unsorted or a sorted T cell fraction (not recorded which). These TCRs come from a male donor with ankylosing spondylitis or in good health (not recorded which).

V gene TRBV5-1 combines with J gene TRBJ2-5; TRBD2 aligns across 10 bases. V shed 3 bases and J 7 bases; nucleotides not matched to a gene: 21. The CDR3 spans 19 residues. The germline V gene has CDR1 SGHRS and CDR2 YFSETQ. The CDR3 region has the DNA TGCGCCAGCAGCTATGTAAACTTACGACTAGCGGGTACCAAGAGGACCCAGTACTTC. Residues: CASSYVNLRLAGTKRTQYF. The variable domain in full, completed from reference TRBV5-1 and TRBJ2-5, reads KAGVTQTPRYLIKTRGQQVTLSCSPISGHRSVSWYQQTPGQGLQFLFEYFSETQRNKGNFPGRFSGRQFSNSRSEMNVSTLELGDSALYLCASSYVNLRLAGTKRTQYFGPGTRLLVL.

The chain couples TRBV2 to TRBJ2-2; 7 bases agree with TRBD2. Germline values: CDR1 SNHLY, CDR2 FYNNEI. The V gene end was trimmed by 4 bases and the J gene end by 1 base; junction bases not matched to a gene: 3. This CDR3 comprises 15 residues. The CDR3 loop reads CASSGKRGNTGELFF. The CDR3, as DNA: TGTGCCAGCAGTGGCAAGCGGGGGAACACCGGGGAGCTGTTTTTT.

This clonotype was detected ten times or more. The V gene is TRBV20-1, the J gene TRBJ1-2, with a possible D match to TRBD1 (6 bases). The germline gives CDR1 DFQATT, CDR2 SNEGSKA (reference sequence). V was cut by 6 bases and J by 4 bases, with 18 bases left in between. This CDR3 spans 14 amino acids. CDR3 sequence reads: CSAPPGRGVYGYTF. As DNA, the CDR3 is TGCAGTGCACCTCCCGGGAGGGGGGTCTATGGCTACACCTTC.

The rearrangement joins TRBV20-1 to TRBJ2-5; 8 nucleotides match TRBD2. Germline V gene sequence: CDR1 DFQATT, CDR2 SNEGSKA (reference sequence). The J segment lost 6 bases and the V segment lost 3 bases, leaving 3 bases of the junction unmatched. CDR3 size: 12 residues. The DNA of the CDR3 is TGCAGTGCTAGCGGGAGGGGAAAGACCCAGTACTTC. Its translation is CSASGRGKTQYF.

This clonotype was observed many times. The J gene is TRBJ2-7, the V gene TRBV20-1; D is ambiguous. In germline, CDR1 is DFQATT, CDR2 SNEGSKA (reference sequence). The CDR3 is 10 amino acids. Trimming took off 5 bases at V and 1 base at J, with 3 bases between the two ends. CDR3 loop: CSAGSYEQYF. The DNA of the CDR3 is TGCAGTGCTGGATCCTACGAGCAGTACTTC.

This chain connects TRBV20-1 to TRBJ2-7; 10 bases align to TRBD2. The junction had 8 bases not matched to a gene; V was cut back by 3 bases and J by 6 bases. This CDR3 is 14 amino acids long. Germline V gene sequence: CDR1 DFQATT, CDR2 SNEGSKA (reference sequence). CDR3: CSASASGSYPEQYF. CDR3 sequence (DNA): TGCAGTGCTAGCGCTAGCGGGAGTTATCCCGAGCAGTACTTC.

This clonotype was observed at least ten times. This chain joins TRBV10-3 and TRBJ1-1; D is possibly TRBD1 (6 bases). CDR3 length equals 15 residues. The V gene's germline CDR1 is ENHRY and CDR2 SYGVKD. V was pared by 7 bases and J by 0 bases, with 15 bases between. The CDR3 here is CAIKTGQRVNTEAFF. The CDR3 bases are TGTGCCATCAAGACAGGACAGAGGGTGAACACTGAAGCTTTCTTT.

This clonotype was counted between two and nine times. V usage is TRBV6-1 and J usage is TRBJ1-4; D is perhaps TRBD1 (5 bases). The germline gives CDR1 MNHNS, CDR2 SASEGT. Between the trimmed V and J ends, which lost 5 bases and 8 bases, there was a span of 18 bases. The CDR3 is 15 amino acids. The CDR3 bases are TGTGCCAGCAGTCCCTCCGGGACTCAAGGGGAAAAACTGTTTTTT. Protein sequence: CASSPSGTQGEKLFF.

This clonotype has just a few counts. The chain uses TRBV6-5 and TRBJ1-1, with 10 bases matching TRBD1. The CDR3 sequence is 15 residues long. Germline values: CDR1 MNHEY, CDR2 SVGAGI. V dropped 4 bases and J dropped 2; count of bases not matched to a gene: 4. Here the CDR3 reads CASSSGQGGNTEAFF. CDR3 nucleotide sequence: TGTGCCAGCAGTTCCGGACAGGGGGGAAACACTGAAGCTTTCTTT.

This chain joins TRBV11-3 and TRBJ2-3; D might be TRBD1 (6 bases). CDR1 is SGHNT, CDR2 YENEEA, per germline. V was trimmed by 5 bases and J by 5 bases, leaving 11 bases between them. The CDR3 has 13 amino acids. The CDR3 spells CASSPQGGDTQYF. The CDR3 coding sequence is TGTGCCAGCAGCCCCCAAGGGGGAGATACGCAGTATTTT.

V usage is TRBV25-1 and J usage is TRBJ2-1; possibly TRBD1 or TRBD2 for D (6 bases each). CDR1 MGHDK and CDR2 SYGVNS come from the germline V gene. Trimming left V 3 bases short and J 2 bases short, with 11 bases between. The CDR3 consists of 15 residues. The CDR3 reads CASSDQGRPYNEQFF. In nucleotides, the CDR3 is TGTGCCAGCAGTGACCAGGGGAGGCCCTACAATGAGCAGTTCTTC.

The chain joins TRBV20-1 to TRBJ2-1; 11 bases fit TRBD2. Germline assignment: CDR1 DFQATT and CDR2 SNEGSKA (reference sequence). The CDR3 has 17 residues. Trimming removed 3 bases from V and 2 bases from J; junction bases left unmatched: 9. DNA of the CDR3: TGCAGTGCTAGCGCGATCCCGGGACTAGCGGCCTACAATGAGCAGTTCTTC. As protein: CSASAIPGLAAYNEQFF.

This clonotype was picked up one time. The V call is TRBV10-3, the J call TRBJ2-2, with 7 bases identical to TRBD1. The CDR3 spans 14 residues. Germline trimming cut 11 bases from V and 0 bases from J; bases unmatched to any gene: 6. CDR1 is ENHRY and CDR2 is SYGVKD in the germline V gene. CDR3 sequence (DNA): TGTGCCTCCCGGGACAGCCCGAACACCGGGGAGCTGTTTTTT. Protein: CASRDSPNTGELFF.

There are a few counts of this clonotype. The CDR3 sequence is CASSAGKTSGKETQYF. CDR3 DNA sequence: TGTGCCAGCAGCGCCGGTAAGACTAGCGGGAAGGAGACCCAGTACTTC. The J gene is TRBJ2-5, the V gene TRBV5-5, with TRBD2 matching 11 bases. V shed 4 bases and J 5 bases; nucleotides not matched to a gene: 10. Germline V lookup: CDR1 SGHKS, CDR2 YYEKEE (reference sequence). The CDR3 is 16 residues long.

This rearrangement joins TRBV7-6 to TRBJ2-1, with 13 bases lining up with TRBD2. The germline gives CDR1 SGHVS, CDR2 FNYEAQ. V dropped 5 bases and J dropped 2; count of bases not matched to a gene: 6. The CDR3 consists of 17 residues. CDR3 coding DNA: TGTGCCAGCAGCGCCCTGGGACTAGCGGGACCCTACAATGAGCAGTTCTTC. Amino acid sequence: CASSALGLAGPYNEQFF. Variable domain in full (rest from reference TRBV7-6 and TRBJ2-1): GAGVSQSPRYKVTKRGQDVALRCDPISGHVSLYWYRQALGQGPEFLTYFNYEAQQDKSGLPNDRFSAERPEGSISTLTIQRTEQRDSAMYRCASSALGLAGPYNEQFFGPGTRLTVL.

This chain connects TRBV29-1 to TRBJ2-2; 10 bases align to TRBD2. The CDR3 is 13 residues long. V lost 5 bases and J lost 8; bases outside the gene matches: 5. Germline values: CDR1 SQVTM, CDR2 ANQGSEA. The CDR3 reads CSVNPAGGGELFF. DNA of the CDR3: TGCAGCGTTAATCCAGCGGGAGGGGGGGAGCTGTTTTTT.

The chain recombines TRBV7-6 with TRBJ1-2; D gene uncertain. The CDR3 loop spans 15 amino acids. Germline CDR1 and CDR2: SGHVS and FNYEAQ. V dropped 1 base and J dropped 2 bases, with 11 bases sitting between them. CDR3 DNA: TGTGCCAGCAGCTTAGGGGTTGGACGGAACTATGGCTACACCTTC. Translation: CASSLGVGRNYGYTF.

This clonotype was observed a few times. This chain links TRBV2 with TRBJ1-1, with a tentative D call TRBD1 (6 bases). This CDR3 spans 13 amino acids. Deletions cut 10 bases from V and 10 bases from J, with 22 bases between. From germline, CDR1 is SNHLY and CDR2 FYNNEI. CDR3 residues: CATLGDPRGRAFF. The CDR3 bases are TGTGCCACCCTGGGCGACCCCAGGGGAAGAGCTTTCTTT.

The CDR3 reads CASRSRGRVDEQFF. The DNA of the CDR3 is TGCGCCAGCAGGTCTCGCGGGAGGGTCGATGAGCAGTTCTTC. The V and J genes are TRBV5-1 and TRBJ2-1; 9 positions match TRBD2. V trimming: 5 bases; J trimming: 8 bases; junction bases outside the gene matches: 8. CDR1 and CDR2 (germline): SGHRS, YFSETQ. The CDR3 loop spans 14 amino acids.

This clonotype appeared a few times. This rearrangement joins TRBV15 to TRBJ2-1; no reliable D call. V lost 4 bases and J lost 8, with 18 bases in between. Germline V lookup: CDR1 LNHNV, CDR2 YYDKDF (reference sequence). The CDR3 spans 15 residues. The CDR3 DNA reads as TGTGCCACCAGCACTACGGCGGACCCCGACGATGAGCAGTTCTTC. Its protein product is CATSTTADPDDEQFF.

This chain joins TRBV10-3 and TRBJ2-1, with D possibly TRBD2 on 6 matching bases. Germline-derived CDR1 and CDR2 are ENHRY and SYGVKD. V was clipped by 11 bases and J by 9 bases, with 17 bases between them. This CDR3 comprises 12 residues. CDR3 sequence: CASRAGSGEQFF. The CDR3 DNA reads as TGTGCCTCAAGGGCGGGGTCGGGTGAGCAGTTCTTC.

This clonotype occurred many times. This sequence joins TRBV10-3 and TRBJ2-2; perhaps D is TRBD1 or TRBD2 (6 bases each). The CDR3 consists of 15 residues. Germline CDR1 reads ENHRY; CDR2 reads SYGVKD. Trimming took 5 bases from V and 1 from J, leaving 11 bases between them. The CDR3 bases are TGTGCCATCAGTCCGGGGGCAAGGAACACCGGGGAGCTGTTTTTT. This translates into CAISPGARNTGELFF.

J is TRBJ2-1 and V is TRBV14; perhaps TRBD2 as D (6 bases). The germline V and J ends were trimmed by 7 bases and 2 bases, with 12 bases remaining between them. Germline V lookup: CDR1 SGHDN, CDR2 FVKESK. The CDR3 has 14 amino acids. CDR3 region: CASNQGLPYNEQFF. DNA of the CDR3: TGTGCCAGCAACCAGGGACTCCCCTACAATGAGCAGTTCTTC.

V gene TRBV20-1 combines with J gene TRBJ2-1; 7 nucleotides line up with TRBD2. CDR1 DFQATT and CDR2 SNEGSKA come from the germline V gene (reference sequence). The CDR3 runs 14 residues. J was trimmed by 5 bases and V by 8 bases; bases with no gene match: 12. CDR3 protein: CSSRPSGQDNEQFF. The CDR3 nucleotides are TGCAGTTCTCGGCCTAGCGGCCAAGACAATGAGCAGTTCTTC.

The J gene is TRBJ2-7, the V gene TRBV11-2; 10 bases agree with TRBD2. CDR1 and CDR2 from the germline V gene are SGHAT and FQNNGV. This CDR3 contains 15 residues. The V gene end was trimmed by 4 bases and the J gene end by 3 bases; junction bases not matched to a gene: 6. As DNA, the CDR3 is TGTGCCAGCAGCTCCAAGCGGGAGGGTCTCTACGAGCAGTACTTC. Its protein product is CASSSKREGLYEQYF.

This clonotype showed up just a few times. The chain is built from TRBV3-1 and TRBJ2-2, with 8 bases identical to TRBD1. The V gene's germline CDR1 is LGHDT and CDR2 YNNKEL (reference sequence). The CDR3 covers 14 residues. With V trimmed by 9 bases and J by 5 bases, 8 bases remained unmatched. CDR3 in DNA: TGTGCCAGTAGCGCCCGGACAGGGACCGGGGAGCTGTTTTTT. The encoded protein is CASSARTGTGELFF.